The sequence of this T cell receptor (beta chain) was determined in a study of CD8 T cells in Susac syndrome. Sequencing of TCR beta covered CD8+ and CD4+ T cells obtained from blood. Multiple sclerosis controls were treatment-naive patients with stable or active relapsing-remitting disease. Reverse transcription used roughly 0.45 to 1 ug RNA and random hexamers. TCRdb ran MiXCR on the immunoSEQ multiplex PCR reads and lists one entry per CDR3 protein. Found here are roughly 120,000 distinct CDR3 sequences, around 94% of them singletons; the top ten hold 0.095% to 0.15%. The source material was CD4+ T cells from PBMCs. This TCR came from a human donor with multiple sclerosis.

The CDR3, as DNA: TGTGCCAGCAATTTGAATGAGCAGTTCTTC. Its translation is CASNLNEQFF. V is TRBV6-6 and J is TRBJ2-1; D not resolved. The germline CDR1 and CDR2 sequences are MNHNY and SVGAGI (reference sequence). Trimming took 7 bases from V and 7 from J, leaving 5 bases between them. This CDR3 has 10 residues.